A single sample gave rise to the 32 T cell receptor beta chains below, sequenced in a study of PD-1 blockade in classical Hodgkin lymphoma. Every patient had relapsed following autologous stem cell transplantation, and cohorts differed in brentuximab vedotin exposure. Some clones are missing from TCRdb's copy, which holds only in-frame ones; the method was immunoSEQ multiplex PCR. Of fewer than 50,000 clones in the sample, 88% were seen once. The sequencing here drew on peripheral blood mononuclear cells (PBMCs), taken at baseline. All receptors come from a human donor with classical Hodgkin lymphoma.

J is TRBJ2-7 and V is TRBV4-3, with 7 bases fitting TRBD1. Germline V CDR1 and CDR2: LGHNA, YSLEER. The ends lost 0 bases at V and 6 bases at J; junction bases unmatched: 8. The CDR3 length is 15 residues. Here the CDR3 reads CASSQDTTGTSEQYF. The CDR3 DNA follows: TGCGCCAGCAGCCAAGATACGACAGGGACCAGCGAGCAGTACTTC.

The V gene is TRBV19, the J gene TRBJ2-6, with D maybe TRBD1 (5 bases). CDR1 LNHDA and CDR2 SQIVND come from the germline V gene (reference sequence). The CDR3 totals 16 residues. V was clipped by 7 bases and J by 0 bases, with 13 bases between them. CDR3 loop: CASTPQVSSGANVLTF. The CDR3 nucleotides are TGTGCCAGTACCCCACAGGTTAGCTCTGGGGCCAACGTCCTGACTTTC.

This chain joins TRBV28 and TRBJ2-5, with D possibly TRBD2 on 5 matching bases. Germline V gene lookup returns CDR1 MDHEN and CDR2 SYDVKM. The CDR3 runs 15 residues. Trimming cost V 2 bases and J 4 bases, with 14 bases left between them. DNA for the CDR3: TGTGCCAGCAGTTTAGTCGGGGAGCTCACAGAGACCCAGTACTTC. Translation gives CASSLVGELTETQYF.

The chain combines TRBV6-6 with TRBJ2-3; 8 nucleotides line up with TRBD1. The V gene's germline CDR1 is MNHNY and CDR2 SVGAGI (reference sequence). The length of the CDR3 is 16 residues. V gave up 0 bases and J gave up 1 base; unmatched junction bases: 3. CDR3 sequence: CASSYSPGGGTDTQYF. The CDR3 DNA reads as TGTGCCAGCAGTTACTCGCCAGGGGGCGGCACAGATACGCAGTATTTT.

On this clone: A read error may produce the germline difference seen at one junction end. The chain links TRBV6-6 to TRBJ2-5, with D perhaps matching TRBD2 (6 bases). The CDR3 sequence is 15 residues long. Germline CDR1 MNHNY, CDR2 SVGAGI (reference sequence). This CDR3 reads CASSYQGGEQGTQYF. As DNA, the CDR3 is TGTGCCAGCAGTTACCAGGGAGGAGAGCAAGGGACCCAGTACTTC.

The chain's CDR3 is CATEYRAFSYEQYF. Here the CDR3 DNA reads TGTGCCACCGAGTACAGGGCCTTCAGCTACGAGCAGTACTTC. V gene TRBV28 combines with J gene TRBJ2-7, with D possibly being TRBD1 (6 bases). CDR1 is MDHEN and CDR2 is SYDVKM in the germline V gene. V lost 10 bases and J lost 3, with 19 bases in between. This CDR3 has 14 residues.

This rearrangement joins TRBV5-4 to TRBJ2-5; 14 bases agree with TRBD2. V dropped 4 bases and J dropped 4; count of bases not matched to a gene: 6. Germline CDR1 and CDR2: SGHNT and YYREEE (reference sequence). CDR3 length equals 16 residues. CDR3 in amino acids: CASSPTSGGARETQYF. The CDR3 DNA sequence: TGTGCCAGCAGCCCGACTAGCGGGGGGGCCAGAGAGACCCAGTACTTC.

The chain joins TRBV5-4 to TRBJ2-7, with D perhaps TRBD1 (6 bases). The length of the CDR3 is 14 residues. Germline CDR1 is SGHNT and CDR2 is YYREEE (reference sequence). Trimming cost V 0 bases and J 5 bases, with 12 bases left between them. CDR3 region: CASSLVGGRDEQYF. The CDR3 DNA sequence: TGTGCCAGCAGCTTGGTAGGGGGAAGGGACGAGCAGTACTTC.

The chain couples TRBV6-1 to TRBJ2-1; TRBD2 might be the D (6 bases). Trimming cost V 6 bases and J 8 bases, with 8 bases left between them. Germline assignment: CDR1 MNHNS and CDR2 SASEGT. The CDR3 length is 11 residues. In DNA form, the CDR3 reads TGTGCCAGCAGGGGGGGTCATGAGCAGTTCTTC. Translating it yields CASRGGHEQFF.

The chain links TRBV5-1 to TRBJ1-4; TRBD1 might be the D (5 bases). This CDR3 has 14 residues. Germline CDR1 reads SGHRS; CDR2 reads YFSETQ. V was cut by 0 bases and J by 5 bases, with 8 bases left in between. CDR3 protein: CASSLDRKNEKLFF. CDR3 in DNA: TGCGCCAGCAGCTTGGACAGGAAGAATGAAAAACTGTTTTTT. The variable domain in full, completed from reference TRBV5-1 and TRBJ1-4, reads KAGVTQTPRYLIKTRGQQVTLSCSPISGHRSVSWYQQTPGQGLQFLFEYFSETQRNKGNFPGRFSGRQFSNSRSEMNVSTLELGDSALYLCASSLDRKNEKLFFGSGTQLSVL.

The chain links TRBV15 to TRBJ1-2, with a weak D call TRBD1 (6 bases). The V and J ends lost 1 base and 5 bases respectively, with 17 bases between them. Germline assignment: CDR1 LNHNV and CDR2 YYDKDF (reference sequence). The length of the CDR3 is 16 residues. For the CDR3, the DNA is TGTGCCACCAGCAGAGGGGACACAGCTTTCACTTATGGCTACACCTTC. Translating gives CATSRGDTAFTYGYTF.

The J gene is TRBJ2-1, the V gene TRBV5-4; D is tentatively TRBD1 or TRBD2 (5 bases each). Germline values: CDR1 SGHNT, CDR2 YYREEE (reference sequence). Trimming removed 4 bases at V and 7 bases at J, with 9 bases between. The CDR3 totals 12 residues. CDR3 region: CASSLGRNEQFF. The CDR3 DNA reads TGTGCCAGCAGCCTGGGACGGAATGAGCAGTTCTTC. The complete variable domain, with remaining parts taken from reference TRBV5-4 and TRBJ2-1, reads ETGVTQSPTHLIKTRGQQVTLRCSSQSGHNTVSWYQQALGQGPQFIFQYYREEENGRGNFPPRFSGLQFPNYSSELNVNALELDDSALYLCASSLGRNEQFFGPGTRLTVL.

The gene calls are TRBV21-1 and TRBJ2-7. TRBV21-1 is termed a pseudogene. CDR3 size: 15 residues. Here the CDR3 reads CARSELEGVSYEQYF. In DNA form, the CDR3 reads TGTGCCAGGAGCGAATTGGAGGGGGTCTCCTACGAGCAGTACTTC.

The sample holds a few counts of this clone. This sequence joins TRBV19 and TRBJ1-4; perhaps TRBD1 as D (5 bases). There are 12 residues in the CDR3. V lost 9 bases to trimming and J lost 8 bases, with 13 bases between them. Germline V lookup: CDR1 LNHDA, CDR2 SQIVND (reference sequence). Written as DNA, the CDR3 is TGTGCCAGCCGGCCCGGGGGAGAAAAACTGTTTTTT. This encodes CASRPGGEKLFF.

The CDR3 nucleotides are TGTGCCAGCAGCGTGCTTAGCGGGGGGCCCACAGATACGCAGTATTTT. Translation gives CASSVLSGGPTDTQYF. The V and J genes are TRBV9 and TRBJ2-3, with 10 bases matching TRBD2. V shed 2 bases and J 2 bases; nucleotides not matched to a gene: 5. Germline V gene lookup returns CDR1 SGDLS and CDR2 YYNGEE. This CDR3 is built from 16 residues.

The CDR3 DNA reads as TGTGCCAGCAGCTTAGGGGCAGGGACCAGCACAGATACGCAGTATTTT. As protein: CASSLGAGTSTDTQYF. This chain links TRBV7-6 with TRBJ2-3; TRBD1 or TRBD2 may be the D gene (5 bases each). CDR1 and CDR2 (germline): SGHVS, FNYEAQ. The CDR3 sequence is 16 residues long. The V and J ends lost 1 base and 0 bases respectively, with 11 bases between them.

The CDR3, as DNA: TGTGCCAGCAGCTTAGGGCTAGCGGGAGTTTACGAGCAGTACTTC. It translates to CASSLGLAGVYEQYF. The genes are TRBV7-2 and TRBJ2-7; 10 positions match TRBD2. The germline V gene has CDR1 SGHTA and CDR2 FQGNSA. V shed 1 base, J shed 4 bases, and the junction held 4 bases outside the gene matches. The CDR3 runs 15 residues.

V gene TRBV4-2 combines with J gene TRBJ1-6; D not certain. The germline V and J ends were trimmed by 0 bases and 9 bases, with 9 bases remaining between them. Germline loops: CDR1 LGHNA, CDR2 YNFKEQ. This CDR3 spans 14 amino acids. DNA of the CDR3: TGTGCCAGCAGCCAAGATACAGTGATTTCACCCCTCCACTTT. Its translation is CASSQDTVISPLHF.

Judged by abundance, this clone is medium-sized (0.01 to 0.1%). This chain connects TRBV7-9 to TRBJ1-3; no clear D gene. Trimming removed 6 bases from V and 0 bases from J, with 9 bases in between. Germline CDR1 reads SEHNR; CDR2 reads FQNEAQ (reference sequence). The CDR3 spans 14 residues. DNA of the CDR3: TGTGCCAGCAGAGGCGGGGACTCTGGAAACACCATATATTTT. It encodes CASRGGDSGNTIYF.

This chain uses TRBV5-4 with TRBJ1-2; no clear D. Germline V gene sequence: CDR1 SGHNT, CDR2 YYREEE (reference sequence). There are 15 residues in the CDR3. The V end was cut by 3 bases, the J end by 4 bases, with 16 bases between. This CDR3 is CASSYPEEFGYGYTF. The CDR3 nucleotides are TGTGCCAGCAGCTACCCAGAGGAATTCGGCTATGGCTACACCTTC. The full variable domain, in which reference TRBV5-4 and TRBJ1-2 provide the parts outside the CDR3, is ETGVTQSPTHLIKTRGQQVTLRCSSQSGHNTVSWYQQALGQGPQFIFQYYREEENGRGNFPPRFSGLQFPNYSSELNVNALELDDSALYLCASSYPEEFGYGYTFGSGTRLTVV.

This chain links TRBV13 with TRBJ2-3; 14 bases are a match to TRBD2. The CDR3 extends over 20 amino acids. Trimming at V came to 4 bases and at J to 3 bases, leaving 15 bases not matched to a gene. Germline lookup yields CDR1 PRHDT and CDR2 FYEKMQ (reference sequence). CDR3 coding DNA: TGTGCCAGCAGCTCCGCCCCGGGACTAGCGGGAGTTGTAATAACAGATACGCAGTATTTT. This sequence encodes CASSSAPGLAGVVITDTQYF.

The chain recombines TRBV29-1 with TRBJ2-2; 9 bases agree with TRBD2. J lost 6 bases, V lost 0 bases, and 8 bases had no gene match. The CDR3 sequence is 16 residues long. Germline CDR1 is SQVTM and CDR2 is ANQGSEA. The CDR3 DNA sequence: TGCAGCGTTGAAGATCACGCTAGCGGGGTGTCCGGGGAGCTGTTTTTT. This encodes CSVEDHASGVSGELFF.

V and J are TRBV4-1 and TRBJ1-4; the D gene is possibly TRBD1 (5 bases). Trimming took off 5 bases at V and 0 bases at J, with 19 bases between the two ends. The CDR3 has 18 residues. CDR1 MGHRA and CDR2 YSYEKL come from the germline V gene. The CDR3 DNA sequence: TGCGCCAGCAGCTCCCTCCGGGGCCCACATGCAACTAATGAAAAACTGTTTTTT. Amino acid sequence: CASSSLRGPHATNEKLFF.

This clone was seen once. The chain has TRBV2 and TRBJ1-1; the match to TRBD1 covers 7 bases. After removal of 8 bases from V and 2 bases from J, the junction contained 5 bases not matched to a gene. The CDR3 is made up of 13 amino acids. Germline V gives CDR1 SNHLY, CDR2 FYNNEI. DNA for the CDR3: TGTGCCAGCGGGGGGGACAGAAACACTGAAGCTTTCTTT. This encodes CASGGDRNTEAFF.

This clone was detected a few times. The V and J genes are TRBV7-9 and TRBJ1-1; D unresolved. Per the germline V gene, CDR1 is SEHNR and CDR2 is FQNEAQ (reference sequence). The CDR3 extends over 13 amino acids. Trimming removed 5 bases at V and 1 base at J, with 8 bases between. Here the CDR3 DNA reads TGTGCCAGCAGCCTGACACGGAACACTGAAGCTTTCTTT. It translates to CASSLTRNTEAFF.

V is TRBV11-3 and J is TRBJ2-1; a weak D match, TRBD1 (5 bases). CDR1 is SGHNT and CDR2 is YENEEA in the germline V gene. The CDR3 consists of 13 residues. V lost 4 bases to trimming and J lost 7 bases, with 11 bases between them. The CDR3 reads CASSSAGWNEQFF. CDR3 sequence (DNA): TGTGCCAGCAGCTCCGCAGGGTGGAATGAGCAGTTCTTC.

J is TRBJ2-1 and V is TRBV27; D tentatively reads TRBD1 or TRBD2 (6 bases each). Germline V gene data show CDR1 as MNHEY and CDR2 as SMNVEV (reference sequence). The germline V and J ends were trimmed by 6 bases and 4 bases, with 13 bases remaining between them. This CDR3 has 14 residues. The CDR3 loop is CASSKGGSYNEQFF. The CDR3 nucleotides are TGTGCCAGCAGCAAGGGGGGCTCATACAATGAGCAGTTCTTC.

The rearrangement joins TRBV5-1 to TRBJ2-4; 12 positions match TRBD2. Trimming removed 4 bases from V and 0 bases from J; junction bases left unmatched: 17. Germline lookup yields CDR1 SGHRS and CDR2 YFSETQ. The CDR3 covers 21 residues. The CDR3 reads CASSPWGRGLAGLLAKNIQYF. Here the CDR3 DNA reads TGCGCCAGCAGCCCTTGGGGTAGGGGACTAGCGGGTCTGCTAGCCAAAAACATTCAGTACTTC.

The CDR3 DNA reads TGTGCCAGCGGTCTAGCACCAACCTACGAGCAGTACTTC. Its translation is CASGLAPTYEQYF. The genes are TRBV6-5 and TRBJ2-7, with a possible D match to TRBD2 (5 bases). Germline V gene sequence: CDR1 MNHEY, CDR2 SVGAGI. V lost 8 bases to trimming and J lost 2 bases, with 13 bases between them. The CDR3 spans 13 residues.

This clone was seen only a few times. The rearrangement joins TRBV28 to TRBJ1-5, with D possibly TRBD1 on 5 matching bases. The CDR3 is 13 amino acids. Per the germline V gene, CDR1 is MDHEN and CDR2 is SYDVKM. The V and J ends lost 6 bases and 2 bases respectively, with 8 bases between them. The CDR3, as DNA: TGTGCCAGCAGCATACAGGGCAATCAGCCCCAGCATTTT. It is translated as CASSIQGNQPQHF.

This chain uses TRBV15 with TRBJ2-1; TRBD2 matches 8 bases. CDR1 and CDR2 (germline): LNHNV, YYDKDF (reference sequence). The CDR3 is made up of 17 amino acids. The junction had 12 bases not matched to a gene; V was cut back by 4 bases and J by 4 bases. In DNA, the CDR3 is TGTGCCACCAGCATCCTCCCAGCCGGGGGGGCATACAATGAGCAGTTCTTC. It encodes CATSILPAGGAYNEQFF.

This clone was detected once. Here the CDR3 reads CASRRLLGDTEAFF. CDR3 coding DNA: TGCGCCAGCAGAAGACTCCTTGGGGACACTGAAGCTTTCTTT. The rearrangement links TRBV5-1 to TRBJ1-1; D unresolved. V was shortened by 5 bases and J by 3 bases, with 14 bases between the two germline ends. Germline CDR1 SGHRS, CDR2 YFSETQ. The CDR3 sequence is 14 residues long.